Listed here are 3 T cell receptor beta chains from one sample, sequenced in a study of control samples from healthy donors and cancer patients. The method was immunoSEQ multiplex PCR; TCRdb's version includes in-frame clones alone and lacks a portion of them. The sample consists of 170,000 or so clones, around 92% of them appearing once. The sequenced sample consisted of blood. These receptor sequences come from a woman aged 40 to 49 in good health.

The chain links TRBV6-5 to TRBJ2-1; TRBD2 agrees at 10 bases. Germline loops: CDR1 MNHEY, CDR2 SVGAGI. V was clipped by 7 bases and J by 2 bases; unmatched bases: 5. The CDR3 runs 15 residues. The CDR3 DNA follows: TGTGCCAGCACGAGCGGGGGGGCAACCTACAATGAGCAGTTCTTC. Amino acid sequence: CASTSGGATYNEQFF.

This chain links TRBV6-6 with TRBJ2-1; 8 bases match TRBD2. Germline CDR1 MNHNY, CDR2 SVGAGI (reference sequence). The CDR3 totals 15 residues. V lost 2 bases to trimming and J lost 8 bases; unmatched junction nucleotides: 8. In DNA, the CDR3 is TGTGCCAGCAGTTACGAGGCGGGGGGCCTCGATGAGCAGTTCTTC. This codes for CASSYEAGGLDEQFF.

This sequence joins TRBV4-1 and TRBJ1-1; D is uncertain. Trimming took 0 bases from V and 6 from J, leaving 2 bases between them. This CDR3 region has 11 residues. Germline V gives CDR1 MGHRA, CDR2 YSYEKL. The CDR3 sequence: CASSQDAEAFF. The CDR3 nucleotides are TGCGCCAGCAGCCAAGATGCTGAAGCTTTCTTT.